This TCR beta chain was captured in a study of T-cell memory formation after mild COVID-19 (dated by TCRdb to about 2021). For the study in its entirety: TCR sequence clusters from the two donors were largely donor specific. In two donors, T-cell clones that expanded and contracted after mild COVID-19 were followed by sequencing TCRalpha and TCRbeta repertoires longitudinally. Two young, previously healthy adult volunteers made up the cohort, one male and one female.

Turning to this clonotype: Its antigen is not yet known. No base-level quality is on record; no much larger clone is a single base apart.

Here is what the overall study found, with its caveats: Only a couple of mild cases were covered in the study, and larger cohorts including severe cases with pre-infection samples were considered necessary. SARS-CoV-2 specificity was not confirmed for the second-wave clones peaking on day 37. Contracting CD4+ clones appeared mostly in the CM and EM memory subsets, whereas CD8+ clones were enriched in EMRA. Some responding clones were detected in pre-infection memory, which suggested that pre-existing cross-reactive memory T cells had joined the SARS-CoV-2 response. Clones contracting from day 15 to 85 had balanced CD4/CD8 phenotypes, while a second wave expanding from day 15 to 37 was biased towards CD4+.

Ficoll-Paque density gradient centrifugation was the method used to isolate PBMCs. TCRdb records Illumina NovaSeq 6000 as the sequencer. TCRalpha and TCRbeta cDNA libraries were constructed by 5'RACE with constant-segment primers, with sample barcodes and unique molecular identifiers being introduced. Trizol reagent was used to extract RNA from every sample. Amplification of the libraries took two PCR steps, and the second step added a second sample barcode plus Illumina TruSeq adapters. Sequencing of the libraries was done on an Illumina NovaSeq, producing 2 x 150 bp paired-end reads. On the authors' methods: The reads were demultiplexed and collapsed into UMI-guided consensus sequences using migec v1.2.7. With mixcr v2.1.11, UMI consensuses were aligned to TRA and TRB V and J templates and assembled into clonotypes. Clonotypes were classified as expanded or contracted when called significant by both edgeR and NoisET, with noise models trained on biological replicates. For edgeR calls, a false discovery rate-adjusted p below 0.01 and a log2 fold-change threshold of 1 were applied. As an exploratory analysis of dynamics, PCA with hierarchical clustering was applied to max-normalized trajectories of the 1000 most abundant clonotypes. The CD4 or CD8 phenotype of responding clones was assigned using the separately sequenced CD4+ and CD8+ repertoires. The public reads were run again by TCRdb, first through fastp at Q25 and then through MiXCR, and only productive beta chains were kept. CDR3 protein sequences are deduplicated, and each keeps its most common genes and DNA. The V and J calls were determined by TCRdb, not by the authors. The sample table lists around 110,000 distinct CDR3 sequences, 17% of them with a count of one. 28% of the sample comes from the top ten.

The V and J ends are trimmed by 7 bases and 2 bases, leaving 24 bases between them. The germline V gene (reference sequence) gives CDR1 as GTSNPN and CDR2 as SVGIG. The CDR3 holds 16 amino acids from the cysteine to the phenylalanine. Only the CDR3 region is kept as DNA, spanning 48 bases read in frame from base 1. Sequenced material: PBMCs or a T cell subset sorted from them (not recorded which). The sequence joins TRBV30 to TRBJ2-7, with the D gene uncertain. The clonotype was recovered from an adult woman who had mild COVID-19 (a few samples of this study predate the infection). The sample titles of this study are shuffled in the database, so cell type and time point are left out; the donor was told from shared clones. The CDR3: CAYRAWSQSSTYEQYF. The DNA reads TGTGCCTACCGAGCCTGGAGCCAGTCTTCGACCTACGAGCAGTACTTC.